The 22 T cell receptor beta chains below come from one sample, sequenced in a study of lymphopenia after photon versus proton radiotherapy. Assay used: immunoSEQ multiplex PCR; TCRdb lists only in-frame clones, some missing. The table includes about 49,000 clones, around 80% detected once. The sample in question was peripheral blood, obtained from a patient treated with photon-based radiotherapy. Receptor source: a man aged 50 to 60 with gastric cancer.

The chain combines TRBV7-2 with TRBJ1-1, with D hard to call. Germline values: CDR1 SGHTA, CDR2 FQGNSA. This CDR3 has 13 residues. V was pared by 7 bases and J by 0 bases, with 9 bases between. DNA of the CDR3: TGTGCCAGCAAGGACTACGTGAACACTGAAGCTTTCTTT. It is translated as CASKDYVNTEAFF.

The chain carries TRBV4-1 and TRBJ1-3; 7 nucleotides agree with TRBD1. Germline values: CDR1 MGHRA, CDR2 YSYEKL. The CDR3 spans 16 residues. V dropped 6 bases and J dropped 0; count of bases not matched to a gene: 8. The CDR3, as DNA: TGCGCCAGCAGAACCCAGACAGGGAGCTCTGGAAACACCATATATTTT. It encodes CASRTQTGSSGNTIYF.

The J gene is TRBJ2-2, the V gene TRBV16; a possible D gene is TRBD2 (6 bases). V lost 5 bases, J lost 3 bases, and 10 bases lay in between. The CDR3 contains 14 residues. The germline gives CDR1 KGHSY, CDR2 FQNENV. The CDR3 region is CASSSRRDTGELFF. CDR3 in DNA: TGTGCCAGCAGCTCAAGGAGGGACACCGGGGAGCTGTTTTTT.

V usage is TRBV27 and J usage is TRBJ2-1, with a possible D match to TRBD1 (6 bases). The CDR3 covers 12 residues. The germline V gene has CDR1 MNHEY and CDR2 SMNVEV (reference sequence). V was clipped by 5 bases and J by 7 bases, with 9 bases between them. The CDR3 DNA follows: TGTGCCAGCAGTGTCACAGGGAATGAGCAGTTCTTC. This encodes CASSVTGNEQFF.

This chain joins TRBV7-2 and TRBJ2-1, with 10 bases aligning to TRBD2. The trim removed 1 base at V and 6 bases at J, leaving 6 bases unmatched. Germline CDR1 reads SGHTA; CDR2 reads FQGNSA. There are 16 residues in the CDR3. The CDR3 region is CASSLVSSGSSNEQFF. In DNA, the CDR3 is TGTGCCAGCAGCTTAGTGTCTAGCGGGAGTAGCAATGAGCAGTTCTTC.

This rearrangement joins TRBV9 to TRBJ1-2; D ambiguous. Trimming shortened V by 4 bases and J by 2 bases, and 15 bases separated the two germline ends. The CDR3 totals 15 residues. The germline V gene has CDR1 SGDLS and CDR2 YYNGEE. The CDR3 region has the DNA TGTGCCAGCAGCCCCGGAAGGAAGACGAACTATGGCTACACCTTC. The encoded protein is CASSPGRKTNYGYTF.

This clone has a single count. This clone may be a read error of a much larger clone one base away. Other DNA sequences in this specimen translate into the identical CDR3. CDR3 in amino acids: CASSVGDRGGNTIYF. The CDR3 coding sequence is TGTGCCAGCAGCGTAGGGGACAGGGGCGGAAACACCATATATTTT. The rearrangement links TRBV9 to TRBJ1-3; 10 nucleotides line up with TRBD1. The V gene end was trimmed by 0 bases and the J gene end by 4 bases; junction bases not matched to a gene: 1. The CDR3 has 15 residues. Germline CDR1 and CDR2: SGDLS and YYNGEE.

There are a few counts of this clone. The chain employs TRBV19 and TRBJ2-1; D is undetermined. Germline lookup yields CDR1 LNHDA and CDR2 SQIVND (reference sequence). The V and J ends lost 3 bases and 3 bases respectively, with 12 bases between them. The CDR3 covers 15 residues. The CDR3: CASSIGPSIYNEQFF. The CDR3 bases are TGTGCCAGTAGTATTGGCCCTTCGATCTACAATGAGCAGTTCTTC.

The rearrangement links TRBV6-5 to TRBJ2-7, with 9 bases aligning to TRBD1. Trimming cost V 6 bases and J 6 bases; bases outside gene matches: 6. Per germline, CDR1 MNHEY and CDR2 SVGAGI. The CDR3 loop spans 13 amino acids. CDR3 nucleotide sequence: TGTGCCAGCAGGAGGGACAGGGTCGGCGAGCAGTACTTC. Its translation is CASRRDRVGEQYF.

This clone has at least ten counts. The same CDR3 is also encoded by other DNA sequences in this sample. The rearrangement uses TRBV6-6 and TRBJ2-1; D tentatively fits TRBD1 or TRBD2 (5 bases each). Per germline, CDR1 MNHNY and CDR2 SVGAGI (reference sequence). The CDR3 runs to 12 residues. V lost 0 bases to trimming and J lost 8 bases, with 5 bases between them. The CDR3 nucleotides are TGTGCCAGCAGTTACTCGGGGGATGAGCAGTTCTTC. Amino acids: CASSYSGDEQFF.

The chain has TRBV9 and TRBJ2-3; 7 bases match TRBD2. The CDR3 spans 15 residues. V was pared by 0 bases and J by 2 bases, with 3 bases of the junction left unmatched. Germline V CDR1 and CDR2: SGDLS, YYNGEE. The CDR3 protein is CASSVGAGLTDTQYF. CDR3 bases: TGTGCCAGCAGCGTAGGAGCGGGGCTCACAGATACGCAGTATTTT.

The CDR3 loop is CASSPGIGTGELFF. The CDR3 DNA sequence: TGTGCCAGTAGTCCCGGAATTGGCACCGGGGAGCTGTTTTTT. The chain recombines TRBV19 with TRBJ2-2, with D uncertain. CDR1 is LNHDA, CDR2 SQIVND, per germline (reference sequence). This CDR3 has 14 residues. Trimming pared 5 bases from V and 4 bases from J, leaving 11 bases between.

This clone is a singleton in its sample. The genes are TRBV7-2 and TRBJ2-1; D not certain. The CDR3 totals 11 residues. Germline CDR1 is SGHTA and CDR2 is FQGNSA. V lost 3 bases, J lost 6 bases, and 3 bases lay in between. The CDR3 sequence: CASSFVNEQFF. The CDR3, as DNA: TGTGCCAGCAGCTTTGTCAATGAGCAGTTCTTC.

The V and J genes are TRBV25-1 and TRBJ2-7; TRBD2 agrees at 10 bases. Germline assignment: CDR1 MGHDK and CDR2 SYGVNS. The CDR3 length is 16 residues. Losses at the gene ends were 2 bases for V and 4 bases for J; bases not matched to a gene: 8. In nucleotides, the CDR3 is TGTGCCAGCAGTGAAGACCCTAGCGGGAGATCTTACGAGCAGTACTTC. It specifies CASSEDPSGRSYEQYF.

The V call is TRBV11-3, the J call TRBJ2-2; 14 nucleotides match TRBD2. The CDR3 consists of 19 residues. V lost 5 bases, J lost 3 bases, and 11 bases stayed unmatched. CDR1 and CDR2 from the germline V gene are SGHNT and YENEEA. The CDR3 coding sequence is TGTGCCAGCAGCCCTGGTCTGGGGACTAGCGGGAGTTACACCGGGGAGCTGTTTTTT. It codes for CASSPGLGTSGSYTGELFF.

This clone has a single count. This chain joins TRBV7-9 and TRBJ1-4; D remains ambiguous. V was cut by 1 base and J by 4 bases, with 7 bases left in between. The CDR3 extends over 14 amino acids. Germline loops: CDR1 SEHNR, CDR2 FQNEAQ (reference sequence). The CDR3 sequence: CASSLGTLNEKLFF. The CDR3 DNA is TGTGCCAGCAGCTTAGGGACCCTTAATGAAAAACTGTTTTTT.

The chain couples TRBV7-2 to TRBJ2-1; D ambiguous. The length of the CDR3 is 14 residues. Trimming removed 5 bases from V and 7 bases from J, with 15 bases in between. Germline V CDR1 and CDR2: SGHTA, FQGNSA. This CDR3 reads CASSIRASLNEQFF. The DNA for the CDR3 is TGTGCCAGCAGCATTCGAGCGTCTCTGAATGAGCAGTTCTTC.

The V gene is TRBV7-6, the J gene TRBJ2-7; 8 positions agree with TRBD1. Germline-derived CDR1 and CDR2 are SGHVS and FNYEAQ. There are 14 residues in the CDR3. V shed 1 base, J shed 6 bases, and the junction held 5 bases outside the gene matches. The CDR3 spells CASSLGTGSLEQYF. The CDR3 nucleotides are TGTGCCAGCAGCTTAGGGACAGGGAGTCTCGAGCAGTACTTC. Filled out from reference TRBV7-6 and TRBJ2-7, the complete variable domain reads GAGVSQSPRYKVTKRGQDVALRCDPISGHVSLYWYRQALGQGPEFLTYFNYEAQQDKSGLPNDRFSAERPEGSISTLTIQRTEQRDSAMYRCASSLGTGSLEQYFGPGTRLTVT.

The V call is TRBV5-1, the J call TRBJ2-3; D is unclear. This CDR3 has 15 amino acids. Germline V gene data show CDR1 as SGHRS and CDR2 as YFSETQ. V lost 0 bases to trimming and J lost 1 base, with 9 bases between them. The CDR3 DNA reads as TGCGCCAGCAGCTTGGAGGGCTCCCGCACAGATACGCAGTATTTT. Its protein product is CASSLEGSRTDTQYF.

The chain recombines TRBV7-9 with TRBJ2-3; no clear D gene. Trimming removed 2 bases from V and 0 bases from J, with 18 bases in between. The CDR3 length is 18 residues. The germline V gene has CDR1 SEHNR and CDR2 FQNEAQ (reference sequence). CDR3 DNA sequence: TGTGCCAGCAGCTTATCTCAGCCCTTTCGATTTAGCACAGATACGCAGTATTTT. Translating it yields CASSLSQPFRFSTDTQYF.

The chain links TRBV10-3 to TRBJ1-5; 9 bases are a match to TRBD1. The J segment lost 4 bases and the V segment lost 10 bases, leaving 23 bases of the junction unmatched. Germline V gene sequence: CDR1 ENHRY, CDR2 SYGVKD. This CDR3 has 19 residues. The chain's CDR3 is CATEANNPGTGKRNQPQHF. CDR3 nucleotide sequence: TGTGCCACGGAAGCCAACAACCCCGGGACAGGGAAGCGAAATCAGCCCCAGCATTTT.

This clone appeared a single time. V gene TRBV19 combines with J gene TRBJ1-2; tentative D call: TRBD1 (5 bases). This CDR3 spans 13 amino acids. V dropped 6 bases and J dropped 8 bases, with 16 bases sitting between them. In germline, CDR1 is LNHDA, CDR2 SQIVND (reference sequence). CDR3 protein: CASRPLEGRGYTF. For the CDR3, the DNA is TGTGCCAGTAGGCCTCTGGAGGGACGAGGCTACACCTTC.